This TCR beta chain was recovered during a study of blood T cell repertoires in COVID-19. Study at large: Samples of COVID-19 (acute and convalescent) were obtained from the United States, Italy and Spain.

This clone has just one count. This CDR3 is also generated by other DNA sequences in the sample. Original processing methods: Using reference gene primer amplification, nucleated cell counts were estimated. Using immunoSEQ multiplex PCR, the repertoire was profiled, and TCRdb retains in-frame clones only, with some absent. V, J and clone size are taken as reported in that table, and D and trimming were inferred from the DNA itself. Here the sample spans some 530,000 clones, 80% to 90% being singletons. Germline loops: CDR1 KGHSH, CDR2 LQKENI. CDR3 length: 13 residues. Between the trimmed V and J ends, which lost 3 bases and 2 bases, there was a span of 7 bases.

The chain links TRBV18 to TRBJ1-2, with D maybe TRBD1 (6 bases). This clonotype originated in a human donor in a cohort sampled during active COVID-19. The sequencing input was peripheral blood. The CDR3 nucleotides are TGTGCCAGCTCACCTGACAGGAACTATGGCTACACCTTC. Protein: CASSPDRNYGYTF.